Sequencing of this T cell receptor beta chain was carried out in a study of blood T cell repertoires in COVID-19. How the authors handled the data: For nucleated cells, counts were estimated from reference gene primer amplification. This table comes from immunoSEQ multiplex PCR, and its TCRdb copy is limited to in-frame clones, with some not included. The V and J calls and the clone size are those of that table, but D and trimming were determined from the DNA. Of approximately 390,000 clones in the sample, about 87% were seen once. This CDR3 contains 14 residues. Germline trimming cut 2 bases from V and 6 bases from J; bases unmatched to any gene: 1. Germline CDR1 is SGDLS and CDR2 is YYNGEE. This clone was detected a few times.

The rearrangement uses TRBV9 and TRBJ2-2, with TRBD1 identical over 10 bases. Sequencing was done on a sample of PBMCs or T cells enriched from blood (not recorded which). The clonotype originates from a woman in her fifties or sixties who had recovered from COVID-19. CDR3: CASSVTGGAGELFF. The DNA of the CDR3 is TGTGCCAGCAGCGTGACAGGGGGCGCCGGGGAGCTGTTTTTT.